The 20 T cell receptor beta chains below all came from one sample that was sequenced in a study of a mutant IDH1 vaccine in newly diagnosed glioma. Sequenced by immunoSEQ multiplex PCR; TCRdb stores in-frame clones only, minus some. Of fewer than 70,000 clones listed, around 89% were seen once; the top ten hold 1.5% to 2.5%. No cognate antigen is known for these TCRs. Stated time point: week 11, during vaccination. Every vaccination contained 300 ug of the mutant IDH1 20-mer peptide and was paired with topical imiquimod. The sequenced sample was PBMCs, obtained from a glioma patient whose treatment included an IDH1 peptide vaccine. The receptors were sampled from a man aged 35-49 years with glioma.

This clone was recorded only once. CDR3 DNA: TGTGCCAGCAGCTCGGACTTAGGCACTGAAGCTTTCTTT. Residues: CASSSDLGTEAFF. The chain recombines TRBV9 with TRBJ1-1; no definite D call. The CDR3 contains 13 residues. The germline V and J ends were trimmed by 4 bases and 4 bases, with 11 bases remaining between them. CDR1 is SGDLS, CDR2 YYNGEE, per germline.

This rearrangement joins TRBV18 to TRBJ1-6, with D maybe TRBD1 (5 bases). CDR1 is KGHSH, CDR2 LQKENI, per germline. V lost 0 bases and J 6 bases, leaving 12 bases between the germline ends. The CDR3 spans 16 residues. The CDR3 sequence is CASSPPGGGVNSPLHF. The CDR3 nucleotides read TGTGCCAGCTCACCACCGGGAGGAGGGGTTAATTCACCCCTCCACTTT.

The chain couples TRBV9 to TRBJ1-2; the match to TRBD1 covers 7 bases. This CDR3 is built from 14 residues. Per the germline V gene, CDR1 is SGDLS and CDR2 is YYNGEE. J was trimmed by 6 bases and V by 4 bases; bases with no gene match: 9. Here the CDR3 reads CASSPSLTGNGYTF. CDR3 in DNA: TGTGCCAGCAGCCCAAGCTTGACAGGGAATGGCTACACCTTC.

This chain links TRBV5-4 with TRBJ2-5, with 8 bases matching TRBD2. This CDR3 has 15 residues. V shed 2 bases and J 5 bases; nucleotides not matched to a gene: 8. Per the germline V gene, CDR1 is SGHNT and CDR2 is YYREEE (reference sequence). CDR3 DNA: TGTGCCAGCAGCTTCAAGTCGGGGGGGGATGAGACCCAGTACTTC. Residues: CASSFKSGGDETQYF.

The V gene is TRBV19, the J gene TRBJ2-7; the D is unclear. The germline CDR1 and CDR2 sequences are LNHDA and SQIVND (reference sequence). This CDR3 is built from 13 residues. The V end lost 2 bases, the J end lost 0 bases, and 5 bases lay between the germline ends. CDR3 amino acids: CASSITASYEQYF. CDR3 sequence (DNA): TGTGCCAGTAGTATAACAGCCTCCTACGAGCAGTACTTC.

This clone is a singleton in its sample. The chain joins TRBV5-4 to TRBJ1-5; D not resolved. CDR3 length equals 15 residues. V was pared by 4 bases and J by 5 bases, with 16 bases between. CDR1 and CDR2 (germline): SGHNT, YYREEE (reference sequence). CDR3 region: CASSLDGGSYQPQHF. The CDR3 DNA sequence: TGTGCCAGCAGCCTCGACGGTGGAAGTTATCAGCCCCAGCATTTT.

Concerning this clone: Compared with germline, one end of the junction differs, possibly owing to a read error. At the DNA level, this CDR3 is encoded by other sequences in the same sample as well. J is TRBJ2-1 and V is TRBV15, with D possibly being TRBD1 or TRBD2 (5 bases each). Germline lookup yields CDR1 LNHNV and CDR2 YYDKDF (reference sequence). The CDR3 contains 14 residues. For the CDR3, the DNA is TGTGCCACCAGCAGAGGGGACGGCTACAATGAACAGTTCTTC. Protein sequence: CATSRGDGYNEQFF.

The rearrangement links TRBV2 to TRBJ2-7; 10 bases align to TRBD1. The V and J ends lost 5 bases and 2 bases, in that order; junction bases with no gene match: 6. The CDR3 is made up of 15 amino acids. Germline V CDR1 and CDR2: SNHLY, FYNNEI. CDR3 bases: TGTGCCAGCAGTAAGGACAGGGGGTCGACCTACGAGCAGTACGTC. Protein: CASSKDRGSTYEQYV.

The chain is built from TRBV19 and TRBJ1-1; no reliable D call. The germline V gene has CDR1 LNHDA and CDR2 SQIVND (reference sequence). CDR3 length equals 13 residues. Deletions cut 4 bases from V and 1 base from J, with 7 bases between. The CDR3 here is CASSKGGNTEAFF. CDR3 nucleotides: TGTGCCAGTAGTAAGGGCGGGAACACTGAAGCTTTCTTT.

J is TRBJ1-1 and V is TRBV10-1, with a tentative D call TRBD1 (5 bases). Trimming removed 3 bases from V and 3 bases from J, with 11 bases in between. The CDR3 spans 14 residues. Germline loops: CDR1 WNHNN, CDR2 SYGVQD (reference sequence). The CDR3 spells CASSDAGPYTEAFF. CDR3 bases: TGCGCCAGCAGTGATGCGGGACCCTACACTGAAGCTTTCTTT.

CDR3 in DNA: TGTGCCAGCAGCGCCCGCCTATCTAGCGGGAGGGGCGGGGAGCTGTTTTTT. It encodes CASSARLSSGRGGELFF. The chain carries TRBV9 and TRBJ2-2, with 12 bases lining up with TRBD2. The CDR3 runs 17 residues. CDR1 and CDR2 (germline): SGDLS, YYNGEE. With 3 bases clipped from V and 7 bases from J, the junction kept 10 bases outside the gene matches. The whole variable domain, filled in from reference TRBV9 and TRBJ2-2, reads DSGVTQTPKHLITATGQRVTLRCSPRSGDLSVYWYQQSLDQGLQFLIQYYNGEERAKGNILERFSAQQFPDLHSELNLSSLELGDSALYFCASSARLSSGRGGELFFGEGSRLTVL.

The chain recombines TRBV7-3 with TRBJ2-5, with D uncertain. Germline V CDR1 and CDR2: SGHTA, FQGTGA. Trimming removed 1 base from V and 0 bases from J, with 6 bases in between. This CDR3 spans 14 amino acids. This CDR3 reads CASSLRGDQETQYF. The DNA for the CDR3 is TGTGCCAGCAGCTTAAGAGGCGACCAAGAGACCCAGTACTTC.

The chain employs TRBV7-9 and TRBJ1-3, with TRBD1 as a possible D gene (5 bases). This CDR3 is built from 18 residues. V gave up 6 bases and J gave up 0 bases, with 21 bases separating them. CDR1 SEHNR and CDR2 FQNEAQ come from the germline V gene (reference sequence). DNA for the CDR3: TGTGCCAGCAGGCCCTTGGGGGGAAGTCCTAACTCTGGAAACACCATATATTTT. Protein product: CASRPLGGSPNSGNTIYF.

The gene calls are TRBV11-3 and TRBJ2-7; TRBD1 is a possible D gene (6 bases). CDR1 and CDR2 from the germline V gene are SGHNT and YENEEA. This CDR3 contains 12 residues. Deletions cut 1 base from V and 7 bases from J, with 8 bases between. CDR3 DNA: TGTGCCAGCAGCTTAGGGGGGCGGGAGCAGTACTTC. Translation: CASSLGGREQYF.

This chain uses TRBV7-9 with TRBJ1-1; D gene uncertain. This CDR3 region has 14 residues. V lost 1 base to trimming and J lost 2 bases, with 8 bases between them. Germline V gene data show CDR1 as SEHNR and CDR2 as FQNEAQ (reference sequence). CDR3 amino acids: CASSLGMANTEAFF. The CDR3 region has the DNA TGTGCCAGCAGCTTAGGAATGGCAAACACTGAAGCTTTCTTT.

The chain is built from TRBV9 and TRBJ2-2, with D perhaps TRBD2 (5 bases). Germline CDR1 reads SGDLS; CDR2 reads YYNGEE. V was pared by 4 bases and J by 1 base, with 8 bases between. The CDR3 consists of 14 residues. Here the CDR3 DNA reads TGTGCCAGCAGCACTAGGGTGAACACCGGGGAGCTGTTTTTT. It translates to CASSTRVNTGELFF.

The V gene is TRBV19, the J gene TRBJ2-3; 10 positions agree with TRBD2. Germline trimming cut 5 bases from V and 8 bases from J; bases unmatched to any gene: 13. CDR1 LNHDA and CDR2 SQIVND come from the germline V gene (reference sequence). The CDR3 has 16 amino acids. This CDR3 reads CASSLRLAGSPLTQYF. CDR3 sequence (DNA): TGTGCCAGTAGTTTAAGACTAGCGGGTAGCCCCCTTACGCAGTATTTT.

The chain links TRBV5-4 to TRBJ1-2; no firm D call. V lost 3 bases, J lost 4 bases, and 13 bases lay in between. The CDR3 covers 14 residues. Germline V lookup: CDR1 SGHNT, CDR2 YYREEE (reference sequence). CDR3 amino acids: CASSSPPAPYGYTF. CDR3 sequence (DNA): TGTGCCAGCAGCTCCCCTCCCGCCCCCTATGGCTACACCTTC.

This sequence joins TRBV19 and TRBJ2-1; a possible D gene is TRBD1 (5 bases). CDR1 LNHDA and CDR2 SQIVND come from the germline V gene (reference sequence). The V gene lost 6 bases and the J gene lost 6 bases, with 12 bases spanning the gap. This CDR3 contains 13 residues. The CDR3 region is CASSIGQGNEQFF. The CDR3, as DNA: TGTGCCAGTAGCATCGGCCAGGGCAATGAGCAGTTCTTC.

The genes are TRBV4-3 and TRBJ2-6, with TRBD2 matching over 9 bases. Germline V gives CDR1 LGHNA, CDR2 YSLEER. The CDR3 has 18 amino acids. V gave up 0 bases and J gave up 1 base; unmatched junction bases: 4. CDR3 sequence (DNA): TGCGCCAGCAGCCAAGATCCGAGCGGGGGGTCTGGGGCCAACGTCCTGACTTTC. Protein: CASSQDPSGGSGANVLTF.